The 20 T cell receptor beta chains below were found in one sample sequenced in a study of long-term antiretroviral therapy in people with HIV. They ran version v3.0 of the immunoSEQ assay at survey level. Data came from immunoSEQ multiplex PCR; TCRdb stores just in-frame clones and leaves some out. The sample lists just over 20,000 clones, almost 85% occurring once. The sample consisted of unsorted PBMCs, taken 0.5 years after starting antiretroviral therapy. These receptors were collected from a man younger than 30 with HIV.

This chain joins TRBV2 and TRBJ1-5, with 7 bases aligning to TRBD1. This CDR3 contains 13 residues. V gave up 6 bases and J gave up 4 bases; unmatched junction bases: 3. CDR1 and CDR2 (germline): SNHLY, FYNNEI. CDR3 loop: CASRQGKNQPQHF. Here the CDR3 DNA reads TGTGCCAGCAGACAGGGGAAGAATCAGCCCCAGCATTTT.

The genes are TRBV6-5 and TRBJ2-3; 9 bases agree with TRBD2. The CDR3 sequence is 15 residues long. Germline V CDR1 and CDR2: MNHEY, SVGAGI. V was pared by 4 bases and J by 4 bases, with 6 bases of the junction left unmatched. Written as DNA, the CDR3 is TGTGCCAGCAGTTCTGCGGGAGGGGGTTCAGATACGCAGTATTTT. Residues: CASSSAGGGSDTQYF.

J is TRBJ2-1 and V is TRBV6-6; TRBD2 aligns across 9 bases. J gave up 4 bases and V 6 bases, and 7 bases lay outside the gene matches. This CDR3 is 15 amino acids long. Germline-derived CDR1 and CDR2 are MNHNY and SVGAGI (reference sequence). The CDR3, as DNA: TGTGCCAGCAGCTCCGGGACTAGCTGGTACAATGAGCAGTTCTTC. Amino acids: CASSSGTSWYNEQFF.

This clone was recorded only once. This chain connects TRBV6-6 to TRBJ2-7, with D perhaps TRBD2 (5 bases). Germline CDR1 is MNHNY and CDR2 is SVGAGI (reference sequence). Trimming left V 7 bases short and J 0 bases short, with 13 bases between. This CDR3 has 14 amino acids. CDR3 residues: CASIPSGSSYEQYF. The CDR3, as DNA: TGTGCCAGCATCCCTTCGGGGAGCTCCTACGAGCAGTACTTC.

The V call is TRBV5-4, the J call TRBJ1-3, with D maybe TRBD1 (5 bases). The germline V gene encodes CDR1 SGHNT and CDR2 YYREEE (reference sequence). Trimming pared 2 bases from V and 3 bases from J, leaving 9 bases between. The CDR3 spans 14 residues. The CDR3 is CASSFMGVGNTIYF. The CDR3 region has the DNA TGTGCCAGCAGCTTTATGGGGGTTGGAAACACCATATATTTT. The variable domain in full, completed from reference TRBV5-4 and TRBJ1-3, reads ETGVTQSPTHLIKTRGQQVTLRCSSQSGHNTVSWYQQALGQGPQFIFQYYREEENGRGNFPPRFSGLQFPNYSSELNVNALELDDSALYLCASSFMGVGNTIYFGEGSWLTVV.

This clone appeared a few times. The CDR3 DNA follows: TGTGCCAGCAGCGGGACAACCGGAGGTGAAAAACTGTTTTTT. It translates to CASSGTTGGEKLFF. This rearrangement joins TRBV6-5 to TRBJ1-4; possibly TRBD1 for D (6 bases). CDR1 MNHEY and CDR2 SVGAGI come from the germline V gene. V was clipped by 6 bases and J by 7 bases, with 15 bases between them. This CDR3 contains 14 residues.

The chain recombines TRBV6-5 with TRBJ2-3; TRBD1 aligns across 8 bases. Germline loops: CDR1 MNHEY, CDR2 SVGAGI. CDR3 length: 16 residues. The trim removed 2 bases at V and 0 bases at J, leaving 4 bases unmatched. The CDR3 here is CASSYLQGESTDTQYF. CDR3 DNA: TGTGCCAGCAGTTACCTACAGGGGGAAAGCACAGATACGCAGTATTTT.

V gene TRBV10-1 combines with J gene TRBJ2-2; D uncertain. V was shortened by 0 bases and J by 4 bases, with 15 bases between the two germline ends. Germline CDR1 is WNHNN and CDR2 is SYGVQD (reference sequence). This CDR3 region has 17 residues. As DNA, the CDR3 is TGCGCCAGCAGTGAGTCGATTGGGCTACAGTTCACCGGGGAGCTGTTTTTT. This encodes CASSESIGLQFTGELFF.

V is TRBV9 and J is TRBJ2-3, with D hard to call. V lost 2 bases and J 2 bases, leaving 12 bases between the germline ends. The CDR3 contains 15 residues. Per the germline V gene, CDR1 is SGDLS and CDR2 is YYNGEE. The CDR3 here is CASSVSDFVTDTQYF. In nucleotides, the CDR3 is TGTGCCAGCAGCGTTTCCGACTTCGTCACAGATACGCAGTATTTT.

In this sample, this clone turned up once. This chain uses TRBV9 with TRBJ2-5; D is possibly TRBD2 (6 bases). The CDR3 loop spans 14 amino acids. Germline CDR1 reads SGDLS; CDR2 reads YYNGEE. Trimming cost V 0 bases and J 4 bases, with 10 bases left between them. As DNA, the CDR3 is TGTGCCAGCAGCGTAGCGGGAGTGGGAGAGACCCAGTACTTC. This sequence encodes CASSVAGVGETQYF.

The chain employs TRBV30 and TRBJ2-7; 7 positions match TRBD1. This CDR3 is 18 amino acids long. After removal of 0 bases from V and 2 bases from J, the junction contained 16 bases not matched to a gene. Germline V CDR1 and CDR2: GTSNPN, SVGIG (reference sequence). CDR3 sequence reads: CAWSVRPPYRGSPYEQYF. CDR3 bases: TGTGCCTGGAGTGTCCGACCTCCCTACAGGGGAAGTCCCTACGAGCAGTACTTC.

V and J are TRBV5-1 and TRBJ2-4; D possibly corresponds to TRBD1 (5 bases). Germline V gives CDR1 SGHRS, CDR2 YFSETQ. This CDR3 comprises 15 residues. V was shortened by 0 bases and J by 2 bases, with 9 bases between the two germline ends. In DNA form, the CDR3 reads TGCGCCAGCAGCTTGGAAGGGGCCCCCAAAAACATTCAGTACTTC. Amino acid sequence: CASSLEGAPKNIQYF.

J is TRBJ2-2 and V is TRBV27; TRBD1 aligns across 10 bases. V dropped 2 bases and J dropped 9; count of bases not matched to a gene: 9. The germline V gene has CDR1 MNHEY and CDR2 SMNVEV (reference sequence). This CDR3 contains 16 residues. The CDR3 is CASSLRSDRGTRELFF. CDR3 DNA: TGTGCCAGCAGTTTACGTTCGGACAGGGGGACCCGGGAGCTGTTTTTT.

The genes are TRBV29-1 and TRBJ1-1; no clear D. CDR1 is SQVTM, CDR2 ANQGSEA, per germline. The CDR3 runs 13 residues. Trimming left V 2 bases short and J 1 base short, with 8 bases between. DNA for the CDR3: TGCAGCGTTGAACGGAGAGCGAACACTGAAGCTTTCTTT. Its protein is CSVERRANTEAFF.

This clone was seen a single time. The DNA of the CDR3 is TGTGCCAGCAGTTTCCTCTCGCGGGGGGCTGGAAACACCATATATTTT. Translating it yields CASSFLSRGAGNTIYF. J is TRBJ1-3 and V is TRBV28, with D perhaps matching TRBD1 (5 bases). This CDR3 has 16 residues. Trimming removed 3 bases at V and 2 bases at J, with 14 bases between. Germline V gene lookup returns CDR1 MDHEN and CDR2 SYDVKM.

The chain is built from TRBV28 and TRBJ2-7; D is perhaps TRBD1 (6 bases). The ends were cut back, 3 bases at V and 2 bases at J, with 11 bases in the middle. This CDR3 is built from 14 residues. CDR1 and CDR2 from the germline V gene are MDHEN and SYDVKM. In DNA, the CDR3 is TGTGCCAGCAGTTTCCCACAGGGTACCTACGAGCAGTACTTC. This encodes CASSFPQGTYEQYF.

The V call is TRBV27, the J call TRBJ1-1, with D possibly TRBD1 on 5 matching bases. CDR3 size: 14 residues. V dropped 3 bases and J dropped 1 base, with 9 bases sitting between them. Germline CDR1 is MNHEY and CDR2 is SMNVEV (reference sequence). The CDR3 DNA is TGTGCCAGCAGTTTTGGGGCAGGGAACACTGAAGCTTTCTTT. Amino acids: CASSFGAGNTEAFF.

This sequence joins TRBV6-4 and TRBJ1-6; no clear D. Trimming took off 3 bases at V and 7 bases at J, with 13 bases between the two ends. The CDR3 has 15 residues. Germline values: CDR1 MRHNA, CDR2 SNTAGT. CDR3 DNA sequence: TGTGCCAGCAGTGAACAGAGCCTGGGAAATTCACCCCTCCACTTT. Amino acid sequence: CASSEQSLGNSPLHF.

The chain has TRBV4-3 and TRBJ1-6; weak D call: TRBD1 (5 bases). CDR3 length: 14 amino acids. The V end was cut by 4 bases, the J end by 6 bases, with 10 bases between. Germline CDR1 reads LGHNA; CDR2 reads YSLEER. The CDR3 spells CASSPRERNSPLHF. In DNA, the CDR3 is TGCGCCAGCAGCCCCAGGGAGCGTAATTCACCCCTCCACTTT.

In this sample, this clone turned up a few times. V is TRBV2 and J is TRBJ1-1, with 8 positions matching TRBD1. V dropped 1 base and J dropped 10; count of bases not matched to a gene: 5. There are 13 residues in the CDR3. The germline V gene has CDR1 SNHLY and CDR2 FYNNEI. CDR3 sequence reads: CASSEEDRVGAFF. The CDR3 bases are TGTGCCAGCAGTGAAGAGGACAGGGTGGGAGCTTTCTTT.